These 5 T cell receptor beta chains were all obtained from the same sample, sequenced in a study of beta chain features in type 1 diabetes. As every portion of the isolated RNA was reverse transcribed, the sequencing read expressed TCRB transcripts. Assay used: immunoSEQ multiplex PCR; TCRdb lists only in-frame clones, some missing. Of about 620,000 clones in the sample, roughly a sixth were seen once. The specimen was naive CD4+ T cells from blood. All receptors come from a man aged 18-30 years in good health.

This clone was detected only a few times. The chain links TRBV9 to TRBJ1-5; TRBD1 is a possible D gene (6 bases). V dropped 0 bases and J dropped 3 bases, with 7 bases sitting between them. This CDR3 has 14 amino acids. CDR1 and CDR2 from the germline V gene are SGDLS and YYNGEE. The CDR3 is CASSVGGHNQPQHF. CDR3 sequence (DNA): TGTGCCAGCAGCGTAGGGGGACACAATCAGCCCCAGCATTTT.

The rearrangement links TRBV12-5 to TRBJ1-2; D is unresolved. V was clipped by 8 bases and J by 0 bases, with 10 bases between them. Germline V gene lookup returns CDR1 LGHNT and CDR2 FRNRAP. The CDR3 loop spans 13 amino acids. DNA of the CDR3: TGTGCTAGTTCATCGGACGCTAACTATGGCTACACCTTC. This encodes CASSSDANYGYTF. Full variable domain (outside the CDR3, taken from reference TRBV12-5 and TRBJ1-2): DARVTQTPRHKVTEMGQEVTMRCQPILGHNTVFWYRQTMMQGLELLAYFRNRAPLDDSGMPKDRFSAEMPDATLATLKIQPSEPRDSAVYFCASSSDANYGYTFGSGTRLTVV.

This clone was observed a few times. This chain uses TRBV7-2 with TRBJ2-7, with 7 bases matching TRBD1. Trimming cost V 6 bases and J 6 bases; bases outside gene matches: 11. The CDR3 contains 14 residues. Germline V gene data show CDR1 as SGHTA and CDR2 as FQGNSA. The CDR3 nucleotides read TGTGCCAGCAGTCGTACGGGACAGCCTGTCGAGCAGTACTTC. Translating it yields CASSRTGQPVEQYF.

A few counts support this clone. This chain connects TRBV29-1 to TRBJ1-5; D is ambiguous. The CDR3 is made up of 12 amino acids. Trimming cost V 7 bases and J 0 bases, with 7 bases left between them. CDR1 is SQVTM and CDR2 is ANQGSEA in the germline V gene. The CDR3 here is CSALNSNQPQHF. Here the CDR3 DNA reads TGCAGCGCTCTCAATAGCAATCAGCCCCAGCATTTT.

This clone was counted a few times. The same CDR3 arises from other DNA sequences in this sample as well. The V and J genes are TRBV7-2 and TRBJ2-2; D remains ambiguous. Trimming removed 3 bases at V and 4 bases at J, with 3 bases between. The CDR3 contains 12 residues. The germline CDR1 and CDR2 sequences are SGHTA and FQGNSA. The CDR3 DNA reads TGTGCCAGCAGCTTGGGCACCGGGGAGCTGTTTTTT. Encoded protein: CASSLGTGELFF. Full variable domain (missing parts from reference TRBV7-2 and TRBJ2-2): GAGVSQSPSNKVTEKGKDVELRCDPISGHTALYWYRQSLGQGLEFLIYFQGNSAPDKSGLPSDRFSAERTGGSVSTLTIQRTQQEDSAVYLCASSLGTGELFFGEGSRLTVL.